These 29 T cell receptor beta chains originate from one sample sequenced in a study of T cell responses to AZD1222 COVID-19 vaccine. Here immunoSEQ multiplex PCR was the method, and the copy in TCRdb shows in-frame clones only, minus some. The repertoire holds tens of thousands of clones, with 78% as singletons. Sequences were derived from peripheral blood, sampled on day 0 of AZD1222 vaccination. Receptor source: an adult in good health.

This clone counts as medium-sized. The chain joins TRBV9 to TRBJ2-1; TRBD2 matches at 10 bases. In germline, CDR1 is SGDLS, CDR2 YYNGEE. This CDR3 region has 15 residues. The ends lost 6 bases at V and 5 bases at J; junction bases unmatched: 8. Here the CDR3 reads CASTSGGTTHNEQFF. The CDR3 DNA is TGTGCCAGCACTAGCGGGGGCACCACTCACAATGAGCAGTTCTTC.

The V gene is TRBV18, the J gene TRBJ2-7; TRBD2 agrees at 10 bases. Germline-derived CDR1 and CDR2 are KGHSH and LQKENI. This CDR3 is built from 12 residues. As DNA, the CDR3 is TGTGCCAGCTCGGCCGGGACTAGCGATTTCTTTGTC. Translation gives CASSAGTSDFFV.

The rearrangement joins TRBV12-1 to TRBJ2-7; the table calls TRBD2, which could not be checked here. TRBV12-1 is labeled a pseudogene. The CDR3 sequence is 18 residues long. CDR3 sequence: CASSFLTGTSGSNYEQYV. DNA for the CDR3: TGTGCCAGCAGCTTTCTCACCGGGACTAGCGGGAGCAACTACGAGCAGTACGTC.

The chain joins TRBV6-5 to TRBJ2-2; D remains ambiguous. Between the trimmed V and J ends, which lost 6 bases and 6 bases, there was a span of 8 bases. The CDR3 runs to 12 residues. From germline, CDR1 is MNHEY and CDR2 SVGAGI. CDR3 loop: CASRGYAGELFF. CDR3 DNA sequence: TGTGCCAGCAGGGGGTACGCCGGGGAGCTGTTTTTT.

The genes are TRBV19 and TRBJ2-3, with a possible D match to TRBD2 (6 bases). CDR3 length: 12 residues. V lost 7 bases to trimming and J lost 4 bases, with 9 bases between them. Germline V gives CDR1 LNHDA, CDR2 SQIVND (reference sequence). In nucleotides, the CDR3 is TGTGCCAGTAACGGCGGGGCAGATACGCAGTATTTT. Encoded protein: CASNGGADTQYF.

The V call is TRBV18, the J call TRBJ2-4; 11 bases fit TRBD2. Per the germline V gene, CDR1 is KGHSH and CDR2 is LQKENI. V was clipped by 2 bases and J by 2 bases; unmatched bases: 5. The CDR3 runs to 17 residues. CDR3 sequence: CASSPNPSGGTKNIQYF. The CDR3 DNA reads as TGTGCCAGCTCACCAAACCCTAGCGGGGGGACCAAAAACATTCAGTACTTC.

The rearrangement links TRBV29-1 to TRBJ2-1; no reliable D call. CDR3 size: 14 residues. Trimming pared 4 bases from V and 6 bases from J, leaving 16 bases between. In germline, CDR1 is SQVTM, CDR2 ANQGSEA. The CDR3 bases are TGCAGCGTTGTCGCAAGATATGGCAGCAATGAGCAGTTCTTC. Its translation: CSVVARYGSNEQFF.

As DNA, the CDR3 is TGTGCCAGCAGCGCCACTAGCGGGGGGGCCAAGGAGCAGTTCTTC. Its translation is CASSATSGGAKEQFF. The chain employs TRBV11-2 and TRBJ2-1; TRBD2 aligns across 13 bases. V trimming: 5 bases; J trimming: 10 bases; junction bases outside the gene matches: 8. CDR1 is SGHAT and CDR2 is FQNNGV in the germline V gene. This CDR3 contains 15 residues.

The chain combines TRBV7-2 with TRBJ2-1; 10 nucleotides line up with TRBD1. Germline loops: CDR1 SGHTA, CDR2 FQGNSA. The J segment lost 1 base and the V segment lost 5 bases, leaving 8 bases of the junction unmatched. CDR3 length: 17 residues. As DNA, the CDR3 is TGTGCCAGCAGCATGGAACCGGGACAGGGGTCCTACAATGAGCAGTTCTTC. Residues: CASSMEPGQGSYNEQFF.

This clone occurred once. V is TRBV14 and J is TRBJ1-2; 8 nucleotides match TRBD1. CDR3 length: 14 residues. Per the germline V gene, CDR1 is SGHDN and CDR2 is FVKESK. V lost 6 bases and J lost 4; bases outside the gene matches: 7. The CDR3 DNA reads TGTGCCAGCAGGGTCTCCGGGACAGGCTATGGCTACACCTTC. Its translation: CASRVSGTGYGYTF.

The chain carries TRBV6-4 and TRBJ2-1, with 7 bases lining up with TRBD2. Germline CDR1 MRHNA, CDR2 SNTAGT. CDR3 length: 15 amino acids. The J segment lost 0 bases and the V segment lost 3 bases, leaving 2 bases of the junction unmatched. In nucleotides, the CDR3 is TGTGCCAGCAGTGAGCTAGCGGACTCCTACAATGAGCAGTTCTTC. Encoded protein: CASSELADSYNEQFF.

The CDR3 here is CASSVDRGSYNEQFF. CDR3 sequence (DNA): TGTGCCAGCAGCGTAGACAGAGGGTCCTACAATGAGCAGTTCTTC. The rearrangement joins TRBV9 to TRBJ2-1; D is perhaps TRBD2 (5 bases). CDR1 is SGDLS, CDR2 YYNGEE, per germline. The CDR3 totals 15 residues. V gave up 0 bases and J gave up 1 base, with 8 bases separating them.

The chain has TRBV3-1 (or the pseudogene TRBV3-2) and TRBJ1-2, with D possibly being TRBD1 (5 bases). The CDR3 sequence is 12 residues long. The germline gives CDR1 LGHDT, CDR2 YNNKEL (reference sequence). Trimming pared 0 bases from V and 8 bases from J, leaving 7 bases between. The CDR3 is CASSQDPGGYTF. DNA for the CDR3: TGTGCCAGCAGCCAAGATCCAGGGGGCTACACCTTC.

This clone was seen more than once but under ten times. The V gene is TRBV27, the J gene TRBJ1-5, with no clear D. The CDR3 loop spans 13 amino acids. In germline, CDR1 is MNHEY, CDR2 SMNVEV (reference sequence). The V end was cut by 6 bases, the J end by 4 bases, with 10 bases between. The CDR3 DNA reads TGTGCCAGCAGCCGCGTGTTGAATCAGCCCCAGCATTTT. Translated, it gives CASSRVLNQPQHF.

This chain uses TRBV2 with TRBJ2-5; 8 bases align to TRBD1. The CDR3 runs to 14 residues. Germline CDR1 reads SNHLY; CDR2 reads FYNNEI. V was pared by 7 bases and J by 5 bases, with 9 bases of the junction left unmatched. The CDR3 is CASMARGLWETQYF. CDR3 nucleotides: TGTGCCAGCATGGCCAGGGGGCTGTGGGAGACCCAGTACTTC.

The chain uses TRBV27 and TRBJ2-7; D gene ambiguous. Deletions cut 8 bases from V and 0 bases from J, with 8 bases between. Germline CDR1 MNHEY, CDR2 SMNVEV (reference sequence). This CDR3 spans 12 amino acids. CDR3 sequence reads: CASGLSSYEQYF. As DNA, the CDR3 is TGTGCCAGCGGGCTGTCCTCCTACGAGCAGTACTTC.

This chain's CDR3 is CASSFRPSRSAEKLFF. For the CDR3, the DNA is TGTGCCAGCAGCTTCCGGCCCAGTCGATCGGCGGAAAAACTGTTTTTT. The V gene is TRBV11-1, the J gene TRBJ1-4; D is unclear. CDR3 size: 16 residues. V dropped 3 bases and J dropped 8 bases, with 19 bases sitting between them. Per the germline V gene, CDR1 is SGHAT and CDR2 is FQDESV (reference sequence).

In nucleotides, the CDR3 is TGTGCCACCAGTGATCCCAACCAGAGGAATGAGCAGTTCTTC. Protein: CATSDPNQRNEQFF. This chain connects TRBV24-1 to TRBJ2-1; D is undetermined. The CDR3 is 14 amino acids. The germline gives CDR1 KGHDR, CDR2 SFDVKD. Trimming removed 3 bases from V and 7 bases from J, with 12 bases in between.

The chain has TRBV27 and TRBJ1-5, with D possibly matching TRBD1 (6 bases). The CDR3 runs 16 residues. The germline gives CDR1 MNHEY, CDR2 SMNVEV (reference sequence). V was clipped by 0 bases and J by 7 bases, with 16 bases between them. CDR3: CASSLSVQGGRQPQHF. The DNA for the CDR3 is TGTGCCAGCAGTTTATCGGTACAGGGAGGACGGCAGCCCCAGCATTTT.

The J gene is TRBJ2-6, the V gene TRBV19; D remains unclear. The germline V gene has CDR1 LNHDA and CDR2 SQIVND (reference sequence). The CDR3 sequence is 14 residues long. Trimming left V 7 bases short and J 0 bases short, with 7 bases between. Here the CDR3 reads CASNPVSGANVLTF. The CDR3 coding sequence is TGTGCCAGTAATCCGGTCTCTGGGGCCAACGTCCTGACTTTC.

The chain couples TRBV3-1 (or the pseudogene TRBV3-2) to TRBJ2-1, with 7 bases identical to TRBD1. The CDR3 runs 17 residues. The junction had 17 bases not matched to a gene; V was cut back by 6 bases and J by 6 bases. Germline V CDR1 and CDR2: LGHDT, YNNKEL (reference sequence). The chain's CDR3 is CASRPSPTGSPRNEQFF. CDR3 in DNA: TGTGCCAGCAGACCATCCCCGACAGGGTCGCCACGCAATGAGCAGTTCTTC.

Regarding this clone: This specimen includes other DNA sequences encoding the same CDR3. The chain carries TRBV11-2 and TRBJ2-3, with D hard to call. The V gene lost 4 bases and the J gene lost 4 bases, with 9 bases spanning the gap. The CDR3 contains 13 residues. CDR1 SGHAT and CDR2 FQNNGV come from the germline V gene. For the CDR3, the DNA is TGTGCCAGCAGCTCCCCCCGTGCAGATACGCAGTATTTT. Encoded protein: CASSSPRADTQYF.

V gene TRBV19 combines with J gene TRBJ2-1; the match to TRBD1 covers 10 bases. V dropped 3 bases and J dropped 6; count of bases not matched to a gene: 8. This CDR3 is 16 amino acids long. The germline CDR1 and CDR2 sequences are LNHDA and SQIVND (reference sequence). The CDR3 nucleotides are TGTGCCAGTAGTATTCGTCCGGGACAGGGGAGCAATGAGCAGTTCTTC. Translated: CASSIRPGQGSNEQFF.

The genes are TRBV25-1 and TRBJ1-4; perhaps TRBD1 as D (5 bases). V gave up 3 bases and J gave up 5 bases, with 16 bases separating them. CDR1 MGHDK and CDR2 SYGVNS come from the germline V gene. The length of the CDR3 is 16 residues. For the CDR3, the DNA is TGTGCCAGCAGTGATTCTCGACAGTCCTACAATGAAAAACTGTTTTTT. This translates into CASSDSRQSYNEKLFF. The complete variable domain, with remaining parts taken from reference TRBV25-1 and TRBJ1-4, reads EADIYQTPRYLVIGTGKKITLECSQTMGHDKMYWYQQDPGMELHLIHYSYGVNSTEKGDLSSESTVSRIRTEHFPLTLESARPSHTSQYLCASSDSRQSYNEKLFFGSGTQLSVL.

This rearrangement joins TRBV4-3 to TRBJ2-3; 10 nucleotides match TRBD2. The trim removed 3 bases at V and 4 bases at J, leaving 13 bases unmatched. Per germline, CDR1 LGHNA and CDR2 YSLEER. There are 18 residues in the CDR3. The CDR3 DNA reads as TGCGCCAGCAGCCAGGACCCCACCGGAGCGGGAGGGGCAGATACGCAGTATTTT. Amino acids: CASSQDPTGAGGADTQYF.

CDR3 loop: CASSLGQGRGEQYF. DNA of the CDR3: TGTGCCAGCAGCTTAGGACAGGGCAGAGGCGAGCAGTACTTC. V and J are TRBV11-2 and TRBJ2-7, with TRBD1 identical over 7 bases. The CDR3 is 14 residues long. Germline-derived CDR1 and CDR2 are SGHAT and FQNNGV. Losses at the gene ends were 1 base for V and 6 bases for J; bases not matched to a gene: 6.

The chain links TRBV4-1 to TRBJ2-3; TRBD2 matches at 8 bases. Looked up from germline, CDR1 is MGHRA and CDR2 is YSYEKL. J was trimmed by 3 bases and V by 4 bases; bases with no gene match: 6. The CDR3 spans 15 residues. The CDR3 spells CASSLGGASTDTQYF. The CDR3 DNA follows: TGCGCCAGCAGCCTCGGGGGGGCCTCGACAGATACGCAGTATTTT.

The V gene is TRBV6-5, the J gene TRBJ1-1; no reliable D call. From germline, CDR1 is MNHEY and CDR2 SVGAGI. This CDR3 is built from 10 residues. Deletions cut 6 bases from V and 7 bases from J, with 6 bases between. The CDR3 sequence is CASRNIEAFF. The CDR3 bases are TGTGCCAGCAGAAATATTGAAGCTTTCTTT.

V is TRBV5-6 and J is TRBJ1-4; D is uncertain. Trimming removed 5 bases at V and 7 bases at J, with 12 bases between. The CDR3 totals 13 residues. The germline gives CDR1 SGHDT, CDR2 YYEEEE. The CDR3 loop is CASRPLGGEKLFF. CDR3 sequence (DNA): TGTGCCAGCAGACCCCTCGGTGGTGAAAAACTGTTTTTT. The full variable domain, with the rest looked up from reference TRBV5-6 and TRBJ1-4, is DAGVTQSPTHLIKTRGQQVTLRCSPKSGHDTVSWYQQALGQGPQFIFQYYEEEERQRGNFPDRFSGHQFPNYSSELNVNALLLGDSALYLCASRPLGGEKLFFGSGTQLSVL.